The 26 T cell receptor beta chains reported below all come from one sample, sequenced in a study of cytomegalovirus exposure and HLA in healthy donors. Primers included in the PCR were 60 Vbeta and 13 Jbeta primers. The protocol was immunoSEQ multiplex PCR, while the TCRdb copy is restricted to in-frame clones and leaves out a portion. The sample yields approximately 190,000 clones, around four fifths seen once. The sequenced material came from PBMCs. These receptors were taken from a woman aged 50 to 60 in good health and CMV-seropositive.

The chain links TRBV18 to TRBJ1-2; TRBD1 aligns across 10 bases. Germline CDR1 is KGHSH and CDR2 is LQKENI. This CDR3 has 17 amino acids. The V gene end was trimmed by 3 bases and the J gene end by 1 base; junction bases not matched to a gene: 8. CDR3 residues: CASSPGTGDSINYGYTF. The CDR3 nucleotides read TGTGCCAGCTCACCTGGGACAGGGGATTCCATTAACTATGGCTACACCTTC. Full variable domain (missing parts from reference TRBV18 and TRBJ1-2): NAGVMQNPRHLVRRRGQEARLRCSPMKGHSHVYWYRQLPEEGLKFMVYLQKENIIDESGMPKERFSAEFPKEGPSILRIQQVVRGDSAAYFCASSPGTGDSINYGYTFGSGTRLTVV.

In DNA form, the CDR3 reads TGCGCCAGCAGCCTCCACCCGACTAGCGAAGAGACCCAGTACTTC. Encoded protein: CASSLHPTSEETQYF. V usage is TRBV4-1 and J usage is TRBJ2-5; 8 nucleotides agree with TRBD2. CDR1 is MGHRA and CDR2 is YSYEKL in the germline V gene. The CDR3 runs to 15 residues. V lost 4 bases, J lost 3 bases, and 7 bases stayed unmatched.

The gene calls are TRBV7-3 and TRBJ2-1, with D tentatively TRBD1 (5 bases). Trimming took off 4 bases at V and 5 bases at J, with 9 bases between the two ends. CDR1 and CDR2 (germline): SGHTA, FQGTGA. The CDR3 is made up of 13 amino acids. In nucleotides, the CDR3 is TGTGCCAGCAGCTACGACAGTGACAATGAGCAGTTCTTC. This gives the protein CASSYDSDNEQFF.

The chain's CDR3 is CASSLIPGLAGAGEQFF. CDR3 DNA sequence: TGCGCCAGCAGCTTGATACCGGGACTAGCGGGGGCCGGGGAGCAGTTCTTC. The chain combines TRBV5-1 with TRBJ2-1; TRBD2 matches 14 bases. The CDR3 spans 17 residues. Germline V gene data show CDR1 as SGHRS and CDR2 as YFSETQ. The V segment lost 1 base and the J segment 10 bases; nucleotides outside the gene matches: 10.

In DNA form, the CDR3 reads TGTGCCAGCAGCCGCGGGGGGGCCCATACGCAGTATTTT. Protein sequence: CASSRGGAHTQYF. This chain links TRBV6-6 with TRBJ2-3, with 9 bases that match TRBD2. Trimming at V came to 6 bases and at J to 7 bases, leaving 5 bases not matched to a gene. The CDR3 has 13 residues. CDR1 is MNHNY and CDR2 is SVGAGI in the germline V gene (reference sequence).

V is TRBV5-6 and J is TRBJ1-6; the match to TRBD1 covers 8 bases. V shed 4 bases, J shed 9 bases, and the junction held 6 bases outside the gene matches. CDR1 is SGHDT and CDR2 is YYEEEE in the germline V gene. This CDR3 has 14 residues. CDR3 in DNA: TGTGCCAGCAGCGGGACAGGCGGGGGTTCACCCCTCCACTTT. It is translated as CASSGTGGGSPLHF.

The rearrangement uses TRBV7-9 and TRBJ1-3, with 9 positions matching TRBD1. V trimming: 1 base; J trimming: 5 bases; junction bases outside the gene matches: 6. Germline loops: CDR1 SEHNR, CDR2 FQNEAQ (reference sequence). This CDR3 spans 16 amino acids. Here the CDR3 DNA reads TGTGCCAGCAGCTTAGATGGGACAGGGCGGAGAAACACCATATATTTT. Protein sequence: CASSLDGTGRRNTIYF.

This clone was counted only a few times. The chain carries TRBV5-1 and TRBJ1-1; D uncertain. Per germline, CDR1 SGHRS and CDR2 YFSETQ. This CDR3 region has 16 residues. Trimming left V 1 base short and J 5 bases short, with 18 bases between. DNA of the CDR3: TGCGCCAGCAGCTTGTGGTCCCCTACAGTTGGGACTGAAGCTTTCTTT. Protein product: CASSLWSPTVGTEAFF.

As concerns this clone: This sample also contains other DNA sequences that code for the same CDR3. The chain combines TRBV5-6 with TRBJ2-5; weak D call: TRBD2 (6 bases). The germline V gene encodes CDR1 SGHDT and CDR2 YYEEEE. The CDR3 consists of 13 residues. V lost 4 bases to trimming and J lost 2 bases, with 9 bases between them. The CDR3 loop reads CASSGGGQETQYF. CDR3 sequence (DNA): TGTGCCAGCAGCGGTGGGGGGCAAGAGACCCAGTACTTC.

The CDR3 DNA is TGTGCCAGCTCACCACTTATGGGGGCCTCCTACGAGCAGTACTTC. This codes for CASSPLMGASYEQYF. The J gene is TRBJ2-7, the V gene TRBV18; possibly TRBD1 for D (6 bases). Trimming removed 1 base from V and 0 bases from J, with 10 bases in between. Germline V gene sequence: CDR1 KGHSH, CDR2 LQKENI. This CDR3 has 15 amino acids.

This clone has more than one count but fewer than ten. The chain couples TRBV5-6 to TRBJ1-1; no clear D gene. This CDR3 region has 13 residues. The germline V and J ends were trimmed by 0 bases and 0 bases, with 3 bases remaining between them. CDR1 and CDR2 from the germline V gene are SGHDT and YYEEEE. The chain's CDR3 is CASSLGVNTEAFF. The CDR3 region has the DNA TGTGCCAGCAGCTTGGGCGTGAACACTGAAGCTTTCTTT.

The rearrangement links TRBV19 to TRBJ2-7; 8 bases agree with TRBD2. The V gene's germline CDR1 is LNHDA and CDR2 SQIVND (reference sequence). The junction had 4 bases not matched to a gene; V was cut back by 5 bases and J by 1 base. The CDR3 length is 14 residues. The CDR3 is CASSFGGGSYEQYF. In DNA form, the CDR3 reads TGTGCCAGTAGTTTTGGCGGGGGGTCCTACGAGCAGTACTTC.

This clone was counted once. The J gene is TRBJ2-7, the V gene TRBV27, with a possible D match to TRBD2 (6 bases). Between the trimmed V and J ends, which lost 0 bases and 6 bases, there was a span of 15 bases. Germline CDR1 is MNHEY and CDR2 is SMNVEV (reference sequence). The CDR3 extends over 15 amino acids. The CDR3 region is CASSLSRRGFGEQYF. The DNA for the CDR3 is TGTGCCAGCAGTTTATCGAGGAGGGGTTTTGGCGAGCAGTACTTC.

This chain links TRBV10-3 with TRBJ1-5; the match to TRBD1 covers 7 bases. CDR1 ENHRY and CDR2 SYGVKD come from the germline V gene. The J segment lost 3 bases and the V segment lost 10 bases, leaving 12 bases of the junction unmatched. The CDR3 sequence is 15 residues long. CDR3 sequence reads: CASRKTGQLNQPQHF. The CDR3 nucleotides are TGTGCCAGCAGGAAGACGGGACAGCTCAATCAGCCCCAGCATTTT.

The V and J genes are TRBV19 and TRBJ2-6, with 8 nucleotides matching TRBD2. The CDR3 spans 14 residues. J lost 4 bases, V lost 6 bases, and 2 bases had no gene match. The germline V gene has CDR1 LNHDA and CDR2 SQIVND (reference sequence). Here the CDR3 reads CASRSGGGANVLTF. The CDR3 DNA sequence: TGTGCCAGTAGGTCGGGAGGGGGGGCCAACGTCCTGACTTTC.

The chain links TRBV5-1 to TRBJ2-7, with 9 nucleotides matching TRBD2. The V gene's germline CDR1 is SGHRS and CDR2 YFSETQ. The trim removed 4 bases at V and 5 bases at J, leaving 10 bases unmatched. The CDR3 length is 15 residues. CDR3: CASSLMGLAPHEQYF. CDR3 bases: TGCGCCAGCAGCCTGATGGGACTAGCTCCCCACGAGCAGTACTTC.

Notes on this clone: This specimen includes other DNA sequences encoding the same CDR3. The rearrangement uses TRBV30 and TRBJ1-5; 7 bases agree with TRBD1. The CDR3 spans 13 residues. With 2 bases clipped from V and 7 bases from J, the junction kept 5 bases outside the gene matches. Germline assignment: CDR1 GTSNPN and CDR2 SVGIG (reference sequence). The CDR3 nucleotides read TGTGCCTGGAGTTCTCAGGGGGACCAGCCCCAGCATTTT. Translation: CAWSSQGDQPQHF.

The J gene is TRBJ2-5, the V gene TRBV6-5, with D perhaps TRBD1 (6 bases). The end of the DNA aligns better with TRBJ2-7, so the J call may be wrong. The CDR3 covers 15 residues. Germline V gene data show CDR1 as MNHEY and CDR2 as SVGAGI. This CDR3 reads CASSYSQGRSYEQYF. Here the CDR3 DNA reads TGTGCCAGCAGTTACTCGCAGGGGCGTTCCTACGAGCAGTACTTC.

V gene TRBV6-1 combines with J gene TRBJ1-5; D gene uncertain. Trimming cost V 7 bases and J 0 bases, with 7 bases left between them. Germline V gene lookup returns CDR1 MNHNS and CDR2 SASEGT. The CDR3 extends over 13 amino acids. The CDR3 DNA reads as TGTGCCAGCACCCTATATAGCAATCAGCCCCAGCATTTT. It codes for CASTLYSNQPQHF.

This clone has only one observation. CDR3 nucleotide sequence: TGTGCTGCGGGGGGGCCTAATTACGAGCAGTACTTC. It yields the protein CAAGGPNYEQYF. V usage is TRBV2 and J usage is TRBJ2-7; 9 bases are shared with TRBD2. This CDR3 comprises 12 residues. CDR1 and CDR2 from the germline V gene are SNHLY and FYNNEI.

The rearrangement joins TRBV7-8 to TRBJ2-3; 8 bases are shared with TRBD2. Per the germline V gene, CDR1 is SGHVS and CDR2 is FQNEAQ. The CDR3 has 15 amino acids. With V trimmed by 7 bases and J by 2 bases, 8 bases remained unmatched. CDR3 in DNA: TGTGCCAGCACCGATTTAGCGGGGCCCACAGATACGCAGTATTTT. It translates to CASTDLAGPTDTQYF.

This clone was seen a single time. CDR3 sequence reads: CASSWGQNTGELFF. In DNA form, the CDR3 reads TGTGCCAGCAGCTGGGGGCAGAACACCGGGGAGCTGTTTTTT. The chain has TRBV7-3 and TRBJ2-2; tentative D call: TRBD1 (6 bases). Trimming removed 4 bases from V and 1 base from J, with 7 bases in between. The length of the CDR3 is 14 residues. Germline CDR1 is SGHTA and CDR2 is FQGTGA.

The gene calls are TRBV20-1 and TRBJ1-1, with D tentatively TRBD1 (5 bases). The CDR3 length is 10 residues. Germline CDR1 DFQATT, CDR2 SNEGSKA (reference sequence). Trimming cost V 6 bases and J 11 bases, with 13 bases left between them. Here the CDR3 DNA reads TGCAGTGCCGAGGCGGGGGGGGCTTTCTTT. Amino acids: CSAEAGGAFF.

The genes are TRBV19 and TRBJ1-2; TRBD1 might be the D (6 bases). The CDR3 has 15 residues. Germline V gene sequence: CDR1 LNHDA, CDR2 SQIVND (reference sequence). Trimming cost V 9 bases and J 5 bases, with 22 bases left between them. The CDR3, as DNA: TGTGCCAGCCGCGGGGGCGGCAGTTTGGGATATGGCTACACCTTC. Translating it yields CASRGGGSLGYGYTF.

This clone has more than one count but fewer than ten. The chain couples TRBV7-9 to TRBJ2-6; the match to TRBD1 covers 7 bases. Germline V CDR1 and CDR2: SEHNR, FQNEAQ (reference sequence). With 1 base clipped from V and 8 bases from J, the junction kept 8 bases outside the gene matches. The CDR3 is 16 amino acids. The CDR3 reads CASSLEGRGITNVLTF. The CDR3 DNA reads as TGTGCCAGCAGCTTAGAGGGCAGGGGGATAACCAACGTCCTGACTTTC.

The chain recombines TRBV5-6 with TRBJ2-5, with 11 nucleotides matching TRBD2. The CDR3 contains 14 residues. Trimming at V came to 5 bases and at J to 3 bases, leaving 3 bases not matched to a gene. The germline gives CDR1 SGHDT, CDR2 YYEEEE. This chain's CDR3 is CASRTSGAEETQYF. The CDR3 DNA reads TGTGCCAGCAGGACTAGCGGGGCTGAAGAGACCCAGTACTTC.